The 9 T cell receptor beta chains below were found in one sample sequenced in a study of T cell changes during pregnancy in multiple sclerosis. The protocol was immunoSEQ multiplex PCR, while the TCRdb copy is restricted to in-frame clones and leaves out a portion. In the table there are under 45,000 clones, roughly nine tenths of which are singletons. The source material was CD4+ T cells from peripheral blood mononuclear cells, sampled in the second trimester of pregnancy. The origin of the receptors is a female donor in good health, enrolled as a control in a pregnancy study.

V and J are TRBV28 and TRBJ2-7, with TRBD1 matching over 9 bases. Germline V gene data show CDR1 as MDHEN and CDR2 as SYDVKM. The J segment lost 6 bases and the V segment lost 6 bases, leaving 6 bases of the junction unmatched. The CDR3 has 13 residues. The CDR3 sequence: CASRGQGLGEQYF. CDR3 in DNA: TGTGCCAGCAGGGGACAGGGATTAGGCGAGCAGTACTTC.

About this clone itself: Compared with germline, one end of the junction differs, possibly owing to a read error. The V and J genes are TRBV7-7 and TRBJ2-5, with D possibly matching TRBD2 (6 bases). The length of the CDR3 is 15 residues. In germline, CDR1 is SSHAT, CDR2 FNYEAQ (reference sequence). CDR3 region: CASSLGGGARETQYF. The CDR3 region has the DNA TGTGCTAGCAGCTTAGGAGGCGGGGCCAGAGAGACCCAGTACTTC.

The V call is TRBV5-1, the J call TRBJ2-5, with 13 bases identical to TRBD2. The CDR3 consists of 17 residues. In germline, CDR1 is SGHRS, CDR2 YFSETQ. The V segment lost 0 bases and the J segment 2 bases; nucleotides outside the gene matches: 4. The CDR3: CASSLATGLAGQETQYF. The CDR3 DNA follows: TGCGCCAGCAGCTTGGCCACGGGACTAGCGGGACAAGAGACCCAGTACTTC.

This rearrangement joins TRBV18 to TRBJ2-7; D might be TRBD2 (5 bases). This CDR3 is 17 amino acids long. Trimming left V 2 bases short and J 2 bases short, with 19 bases between. Germline assignment: CDR1 KGHSH and CDR2 LQKENI. The CDR3 DNA follows: TGTGCCAGCTCACCATATCAACCGGGAAACCCCCCCTACGAGCAGTACTTC. Protein product: CASSPYQPGNPPYEQYF.

The V call is TRBV6-6, the J call TRBJ2-7, with a tentative D call TRBD1 (6 bases). Per germline, CDR1 MNHNY and CDR2 SVGAGI (reference sequence). Trimming removed 7 bases at V and 0 bases at J, with 13 bases between. CDR3 size: 14 residues. CDR3: CASTRTVSSYEQYF. The CDR3 DNA sequence: TGTGCCAGCACCAGGACAGTGAGCTCCTACGAGCAGTACTTC.

The V and J genes are TRBV29-1 and TRBJ2-3, with 7 bases fitting TRBD2. The length of the CDR3 is 13 residues. Germline CDR1 reads SQVTM; CDR2 reads ANQGSEA. Trimming removed 4 bases from V and 4 bases from J; junction bases left unmatched: 5. Here the CDR3 reads CSVGPGRADTQYF. The CDR3, as DNA: TGCAGCGTTGGACCGGGGAGGGCAGATACGCAGTATTTT.

The chain has TRBV5-1 and TRBJ2-7, with 7 bases identical to TRBD1. CDR3 length: 12 residues. Germline V gene data show CDR1 as SGHRS and CDR2 as YFSETQ. V lost 4 bases and J lost 5; bases outside the gene matches: 3. CDR3 loop: CASSRDSDEQYF. As DNA, the CDR3 is TGCGCCAGCAGCCGGGACAGTGACGAGCAGTACTTC.

Here the CDR3 DNA reads TGTGCCAGCAGCTTGGCAGGGCCCTCTGGAAACACCATATATTTT. Its translation is CASSLAGPSGNTIYF. The chain has TRBV5-6 and TRBJ1-3; TRBD1 might be the D (5 bases). The germline V gene has CDR1 SGHDT and CDR2 YYEEEE. The CDR3 is 15 amino acids. V was cut by 0 bases and J by 0 bases, with 7 bases left in between.

This clone came up a few times. The gene calls are TRBV9 and TRBJ2-7; TRBD2 aligns across 14 bases. The CDR3 totals 17 residues. Trimming cost V 3 bases and J 0 bases; bases outside gene matches: 5. Germline CDR1 and CDR2: SGDLS and YYNGEE. The CDR3 loop reads CASSATSGGGSSYEQYF. The DNA for the CDR3 is TGTGCCAGCAGCGCGACTAGCGGGGGGGGGAGCTCCTACGAGCAGTACTTC.